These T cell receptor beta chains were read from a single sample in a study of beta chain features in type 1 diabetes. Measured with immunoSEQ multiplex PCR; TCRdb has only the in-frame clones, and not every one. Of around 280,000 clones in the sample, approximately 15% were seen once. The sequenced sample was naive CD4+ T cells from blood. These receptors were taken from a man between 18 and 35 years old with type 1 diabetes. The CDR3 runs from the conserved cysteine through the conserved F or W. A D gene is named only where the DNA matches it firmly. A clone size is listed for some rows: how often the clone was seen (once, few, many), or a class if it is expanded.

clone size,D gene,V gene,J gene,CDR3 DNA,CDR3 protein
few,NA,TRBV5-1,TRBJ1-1,TGCGCCAGCAGCTTGGAGTCTGCCGGCACTGAAGCTTTCTTT,CASSLESAGTEAFF
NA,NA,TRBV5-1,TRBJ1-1,TGCGCCAGCAGCTTGGGGCTACTAACAGGGAACACTGAAGCTTTCTTT,CASSLGLLTGNTEAFF
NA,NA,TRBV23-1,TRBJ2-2,TGCGCCAGCAGTCAATCGCGGGACGGAGCCACCGGGGAGCTGTTTTTT,CASSQSRDGATGELFF
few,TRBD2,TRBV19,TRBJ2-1,TGTGCCAGTAGCCCCGATAGCGGGCCCTACAATGAGCAGTTCTTC,CASSPDSGPYNEQFF
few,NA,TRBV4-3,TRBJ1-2,TGCGCCAGCAGGGCACAGGGAACCTATGGCTACACCTTC,CASRAQGTYGYTF
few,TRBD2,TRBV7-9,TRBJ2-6,TGTGCCAGCGGGACTAGCGGGAGAACTGGGGCCAACGTCCTGACTTTC,CASGTSGRTGANVLTF
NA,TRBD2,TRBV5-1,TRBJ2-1,TGCGCCAGCAGCTTGGAACTAGCGGGAGGTAGGAATGAGCAGTTCTTC,CASSLELAGGRNEQFF
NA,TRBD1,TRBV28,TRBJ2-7,TGTGCCAGCAGTTTAGCCGGGACAGTATCTTTCTACGAGCAGTACTTC,CASSLAGTVSFYEQYF
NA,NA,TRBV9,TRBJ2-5,TGTGCCAGCAGCGTAGGGAAGGGGGTAACGGGAGAGACCCAGTACTTC,CASSVGKGVTGETQYF
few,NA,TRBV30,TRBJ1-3,TGTGCCTGGAGTCGTTACTCTGGAAACACCATATATTTT,CAWSRYSGNTIYF
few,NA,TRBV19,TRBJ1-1,TGTGCCAGTACTAACCGGGTGGCTGAAGCTTTCTTT,CASTNRVAEAFF
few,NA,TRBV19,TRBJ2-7,TGTGCCAGTGGGAGTCCCTACGAGCAGTACTTC,CASGSPYEQYF